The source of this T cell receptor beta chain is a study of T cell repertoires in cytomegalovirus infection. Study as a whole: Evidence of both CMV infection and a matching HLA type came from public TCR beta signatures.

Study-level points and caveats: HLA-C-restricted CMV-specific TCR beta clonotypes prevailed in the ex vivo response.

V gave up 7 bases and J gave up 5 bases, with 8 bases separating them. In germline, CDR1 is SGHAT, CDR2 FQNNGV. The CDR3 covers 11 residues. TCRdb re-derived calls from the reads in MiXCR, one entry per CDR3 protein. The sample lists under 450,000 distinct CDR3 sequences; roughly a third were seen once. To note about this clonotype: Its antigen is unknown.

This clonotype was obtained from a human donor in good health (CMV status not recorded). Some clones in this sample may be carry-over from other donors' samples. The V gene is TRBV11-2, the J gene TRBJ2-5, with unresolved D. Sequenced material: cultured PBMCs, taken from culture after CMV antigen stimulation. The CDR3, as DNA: TGTGCCAGCAAAATTGGGGAGACCCAGTACTTC. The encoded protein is CASKIGETQYF.